This record looks at one TCR beta chain sequence and its context. Terminally differentiated effector memory CD45RA+ cells were excluded by CCR7 positive selection of CD45RO-negative cells. The source of the sample is a study of shared clonotypes between healthy human individuals. The germline V and J ends were trimmed by 2 bases and 4 bases, with 11 bases remaining between them. Per germline, CDR1 MDHEN and CDR2 SYDVKM. The CDR3 has 14 amino acids. Sequencing used immunoSEQ multiplex PCR; TCRdb keeps in-frame clones, though not all of them. The sample carries millions of clones, approximately 94% recorded once.

What was sequenced was naive CD8+ T cells sorted from blood. The rearrangement links TRBV28 to TRBJ1-1; tentatively, D is TRBD1 (6 bases). The receptor was derived from a man between 18 and 35 years old in good health. The CDR3 reads CASSLMTGRTEAFF. The CDR3 nucleotides are TGTGCCAGCAGTTTAATGACAGGTCGCACTGAAGCTTTCTTT.